This T cell receptor (beta chain) derives from a study of CD8 T cells in Susac syndrome. TCR beta sequences were obtained from blood CD8+ and CD4+ T cells. In the multiple sclerosis control group, patients were treatment-naive and had stable or active relapsing-remitting disease. TEMRA cells were FACS-enriched and CD8+ and CD4+ T cells negatively isolated. Reverse transcription of about 0.45 to 1 ug RNA was carried out with random hexamers. The TCR beta CDR3 was amplified by immunoSEQ multiplex PCR across 54 Vbeta, 13 Jbeta. One entry per CDR3 protein, called by TCRdb with MiXCR from the immunoSEQ multiplex PCR reads. The sample consists of a few hundred thousand distinct CDR3 sequences, just under 95% of them appearing once. Sequencing used CD4+ T cells from PBMCs. This sequence originates from a human donor with multiple sclerosis.

DNA of the CDR3: TGCAGCGCATGGACAGGGGGAAACTATGGCTACACCTTC. The encoded protein is CSAWTGGNYGYTF. The rearrangement joins TRBV29-1 to TRBJ1-2, with 10 bases aligning to TRBD1. Germline CDR1 reads SQVTM; CDR2 reads ANQGSEA. The V segment lost 7 bases and the J segment 2 bases; nucleotides outside the gene matches: 4. The length of the CDR3 is 13 residues.